The rows below give T cell receptor beta chains drawn from one sample of a study of vaccination effects on CD4 cells after COVID-19. No antigen has been assigned to these receptors. Data came from immunoSEQ multiplex PCR; TCRdb stores just in-frame clones and leaves some out. The sample contains tens of thousands of clones, approximately 76% of which appear only once. The specimen was CD4+ T cells from PBMCs cultured with HCoV-NL63 spike peptides, collected before COVID-19 vaccination. The receptors stem from a human donor who received a COVID-19 vaccine. CDR3s include the opening cysteine and the closing phenylalanine or tryptophan. Rows may omit the clone size; those that give it use once, few, many or a size class.

clone size	V gene	J gene	CDR3 protein
once	TRBV9	TRBJ1-1	CASRRLLNTEAFF
medium-sized	TRBV7-2	TRBJ1-5	CASSSQTGHQNQPQHF
.	TRBV24-1	TRBJ2-1	CATSDTGQGRGEQFF
.	TRBV5-1	TRBJ1-2	CASSFATGSYGYTF
few	TRBV18	TRBJ2-1	CASSPPQGGTYNEQFF
.	TRBV5-6	TRBJ1-1	CASTTRGGNTEAFF
.	TRBV5-1	TRBJ1-2	CASSADSYGYTF
.	TRBV27	TRBJ1-2	CASSFTALARYGYTF
.	TRBV6-4	TRBJ2-2	CASSLQGAVGELFF
.	TRBV9	TRBJ1-2	CASSVEGQGTNYGYTF
.	TRBV2	TRBJ1-3	CASSDNNSGNTIYF
.	TRBV6-5	TRBJ2-3	CASRSTGTGDTQYF
.	TRBV21-1	TRBJ2-3	CASSKSARVGETDTQYF
.	TRBV5-1	TRBJ1-3	CASSLEGVAGTGNTIYF
.	TRBV7-3	TRBJ2-1	CASSSRQHNEQFF
once	TRBV7-3	TRBJ2-2	CARGDGANTGELFF
.	TRBV30	TRBJ1-5	CAWGTRGSIWPQHF
.	TRBV9	TRBJ2-2	CASSLRQGVTGELFF
.	TRBV5-4	TRBJ1-2	CASSLETGSTLRSYGYTF
.	TRBV5-8	TRBJ1-6	CASRGSGHPSSYNSPLHF
.	TRBV5-6	TRBJ1-5	CASSLRRSGNQPQHF